These 27 T cell receptor beta chains were sequenced from one sample in a study of human T cells and chemical hapten exposure. TCRdb reprocessed the RACE reads via MiXCR and lists one record per CDR3 protein. Of about 380,000 distinct CDR3 sequences listed, less than 6.5% are singletons. Time point reported: pre-sensitization, week 0. Treatment reported: therapeutic diphenylcyclopropenone sensitization with weekly scalp DPC. The sequenced sample was whole blood, obtained in connection with sensitization to the hapten diphenylcyclopropenone (DPC). These receptor sequences come from a woman between 45 and 65 years old with alopecia areata. Some clones in this sample may be carry-over from other donors' samples.

This clonotype was found a few times. The chain employs TRBV12-3 or TRBV12-4 and TRBJ1-6; D gene unclear. Trimming pared 3 bases from V and 5 bases from J, leaving 17 bases between. This CDR3 region has 17 residues. The CDR3 loop is CASSFVGGSLHNSPLHF. The DNA for the CDR3 is TGTGCCAGCAGTTTCGTCGGAGGGAGCCTTCATAATTCACCCCTCCACTTT.

This clonotype appeared a few times. V is TRBV2 and J is TRBJ1-6; the D gene is possibly TRBD1 (6 bases). The CDR3 length is 15 residues. Per the germline V gene, CDR1 is SNHLY and CDR2 is FYNNEI. Trimming stripped 3 bases from V and 7 bases from J, with 13 bases between. CDR3 sequence reads: CASSELPGANSPLHF. The CDR3 DNA sequence: TGTGCCAGCAGTGAGTTGCCAGGGGCAAATTCACCCCTCCACTTT. The full variable domain, completed using reference TRBV2 and TRBJ1-6, is EPEVTQTPSHQVTQMGQEVILRCVPISNHLYFYWYRQILGQKVEFLVSFYNNEISEKSEIFDDQFSVERPDGSNFTLKIRSTKLEDSAMYFCASSELPGANSPLHFGNGTRLTVT.

This clonotype was recorded at least ten times. The chain recombines TRBV5-6 with TRBJ2-6; the D gene is possibly TRBD1 (6 bases). V was cut by 2 bases and J by 3 bases, with 9 bases left in between. The CDR3 consists of 15 residues. The V gene's germline CDR1 is SGHDT and CDR2 YYEEEE. The CDR3 DNA follows: TGTGCCAGCAGCTTTGGGGGCGGTGGGGCCAACGTCCTGACTTTC. As protein: CASSFGGGGANVLTF. Full variable domain (rest looked up from reference TRBV5-6 and TRBJ2-6): DAGVTQSPTHLIKTRGQQVTLRCSPKSGHDTVSWYQQALGQGPQFIFQYYEEEERQRGNFPDRFSGHQFPNYSSELNVNALLLGDSALYLCASSFGGGGANVLTFGAGSRLTVL.

Only a few counts were recorded for this clonotype. This chain uses TRBV20-1 with TRBJ2-1; a possible D gene is TRBD2 (5 bases). Germline assignment: CDR1 DFQATT and CDR2 SNEGSKA (reference sequence). This CDR3 region has 15 residues. Trimming shortened V by 6 bases and J by 3 bases, and 18 bases separated the two germline ends. The DNA for the CDR3 is TGCAGTGCGACTGAGGGCTCTACCTTCTACAATGAGCAGTTCTTC. This codes for CSATEGSTFYNEQFF.

The rearrangement uses TRBV7-2 and TRBJ1-5; D is ambiguous. The CDR3 runs 13 residues. Trimming removed 8 bases from V and 0 bases from J, with 8 bases in between. CDR1 SGHTA and CDR2 FQGNSA come from the germline V gene. The CDR3 region is CASGLGSNQPQHF. In DNA form, the CDR3 reads TGTGCCAGCGGTTTGGGTAGCAATCAGCCCCAGCATTTT.

In this sample, this clonotype turned up many times. The V and J genes are TRBV28 and TRBJ2-7, with D uncertain. This CDR3 region has 14 residues. V was cut by 2 bases and J by 6 bases, with 14 bases left in between. Germline V lookup: CDR1 MDHEN, CDR2 SYDVKM. The CDR3 DNA follows: TGTGCCAGCAGTTTAGCCGTAATAGGGCCCGAGCAGTACTTC. Its translation is CASSLAVIGPEQYF.

This clonotype was observed many times. The chain recombines TRBV28 with TRBJ2-7; 9 positions match TRBD1. Per the germline V gene, CDR1 is MDHEN and CDR2 is SYDVKM. J was trimmed by 7 bases and V by 5 bases; bases with no gene match: 12. The CDR3 is 15 residues long. CDR3 in amino acids: CASSPGQGMVWEQYF. In DNA, the CDR3 is TGTGCCAGCAGTCCGGGACAGGGAATGGTCTGGGAGCAGTACTTC.

There are many counts of this clonotype. V and J are TRBV3-1 and TRBJ2-3; a weak D match, TRBD2 (5 bases). The CDR3 spans 15 residues. Trimming removed 4 bases at V and 1 base at J, with 12 bases between. Germline-derived CDR1 and CDR2 are LGHDT and YNNKEL (reference sequence). The CDR3 sequence: CASSRRELGTDTQYF. CDR3 in DNA: TGTGCCAGCAGCCGACGGGAATTGGGCACAGATACGCAGTATTTT.

In its sample, this clonotype was seen many times. The chain carries TRBV4-1 and TRBJ2-1, with TRBD1 identical over 7 bases. Germline loops: CDR1 MGHRA, CDR2 YSYEKL. The CDR3 sequence is 16 residues long. With V trimmed by 5 bases and J by 4 bases, 11 bases remained unmatched. The CDR3 region has the DNA TGCGCCAGCAGCGTCGCGCCCGACAGGGATTACAATGAGCAGTTCTTC. Its protein product is CASSVAPDRDYNEQFF.

This clonotype has ten or more counts. This chain links TRBV20-1 with TRBJ2-7; a weak D match, TRBD2 (5 bases). Germline loops: CDR1 DFQATT, CDR2 SNEGSKA (reference sequence). Trimming cost V 5 bases and J 2 bases, with 19 bases left between them. CDR3 length equals 15 residues. The CDR3 reads CSAPRAREGPYEQYF. Here the CDR3 DNA reads TGCAGTGCTCCACGGGCACGGGAAGGTCCCTACGAGCAGTACTTC.

This clonotype came up a few times. J is TRBJ1-2 and V is TRBV20-1; D possibly corresponds to TRBD1 (6 bases). This CDR3 comprises 12 residues. The germline V gene has CDR1 DFQATT and CDR2 SNEGSKA (reference sequence). Trimming cost V 6 bases and J 3 bases, with 11 bases left between them. This chain's CDR3 is CSASRGDYGYTF. The CDR3 DNA sequence: TGCAGTGCCTCCAGGGGTGACTATGGCTACACCTTC.

This chain uses TRBV7-2 with TRBJ2-2, with 8 bases identical to TRBD2. The V gene's germline CDR1 is SGHTA and CDR2 FQGNSA. Trimming at V came to 6 bases and at J to 4 bases, leaving 4 bases not matched to a gene. CDR3 length equals 14 residues. The CDR3 sequence: CASRPGGGTGELFF. The CDR3 DNA reads TGTGCCAGCAGACCGGGGGGGGGCACCGGGGAGCTGTTTTTT.

This clonotype appeared a few times. The CDR3 region is CASSGDLREYF. DNA of the CDR3: TGTGCCAGCAGCGGGGACCTCCGAGAGTACTTC. The chain uses TRBV5-5 and TRBJ2-7; D may match TRBD1 or TRBD2 (5 bases each). The CDR3 consists of 11 residues. CDR1 and CDR2 from the germline V gene are SGHKS and YYEKEE (reference sequence). Trimming removed 4 bases at V and 11 bases at J, with 13 bases between. The variable domain in full, with the rest retrieved from reference TRBV5-5 and TRBJ2-7, is DAGVTQSPTHLIKTRGQQVTLRCSPISGHKSVSWYQQVLGQGPQFIFQYYEKEERGRGNFPDRFSARQFPNYSSELNVNALLLGDSALYLCASSGDLREYFGPGTRLTVT.

In its sample, this clonotype was seen many times. This chain links TRBV12-5 with TRBJ1-2; the D gene is possibly TRBD1 (5 bases). This CDR3 comprises 19 residues. V was pared by 2 bases and J by 4 bases, with 26 bases between. CDR1 is LGHNT and CDR2 is FRNRAP in the germline V gene. CDR3 sequence: CASGLPTFRGPITSYGYTF. CDR3 nucleotides: TGTGCTAGTGGTTTGCCTACGTTTAGGGGACCAATTACCTCCTATGGCTACACCTTC.

This clonotype was observed a handful of times. CDR3 sequence reads: CASSSQGFSYEQYF. In nucleotides, the CDR3 is TGCGCCAGCTCGTCACAGGGGTTTTCCTACGAGCAGTACTTC. The chain recombines TRBV5-1 with TRBJ2-7; 7 nucleotides line up with TRBD1. V lost 7 bases, J lost 1 base, and 8 bases stayed unmatched. Per germline, CDR1 SGHRS and CDR2 YFSETQ. The CDR3 sequence is 14 residues long.

This clonotype has at least ten counts. This chain links TRBV6-1 with TRBJ2-1; TRBD2 agrees at 13 bases. V lost 5 bases and J lost 4; bases outside the gene matches: 5. The CDR3 runs to 16 residues. In germline, CDR1 is MNHNS, CDR2 SASEGT. The CDR3 DNA is TGTGCCAGCAGTCGAAGACTAGCGGGAGGTTACAATGAGCAGTTCTTC. Translation gives CASSRRLAGGYNEQFF.

The rearrangement joins TRBV6-1 to TRBJ1-4; TRBD1 might be the D (6 bases). V was cut by 4 bases and J by 0 bases, with 12 bases left in between. The CDR3 is 16 residues long. The germline CDR1 and CDR2 sequences are MNHNS and SASEGT. CDR3 protein: CASSADRTATNEKLFF. The DNA for the CDR3 is TGTGCCAGCAGTGCCGACAGGACAGCAACTAATGAAAAACTGTTTTTT.

J is TRBJ2-7 and V is TRBV13; weak D call: TRBD2 (5 bases). Germline CDR1 and CDR2: PRHDT and FYEKMQ (reference sequence). The CDR3 covers 12 residues. V shed 2 bases and J shed 13 bases, with 15 bases lying between them. Written as DNA, the CDR3 is TGTGCCAGCAGCTTAAGCGGCCAGATCGGCTACTTC. It is translated as CASSLSGQIGYF.

This clonotype has more than one count but fewer than ten. J is TRBJ1-5 and V is TRBV20-1; TRBD1 matches at 9 bases. The CDR3 is 18 amino acids. Losses at the gene ends were 3 bases for V and 3 bases for J; bases not matched to a gene: 15. CDR1 is DFQATT, CDR2 SNEGSKA, per germline (reference sequence). The CDR3 sequence: CSARIAGTGTSNNQPQHF. CDR3 bases: TGCAGTGCTAGGATCGCCGGGACAGGGACGAGCAACAATCAGCCCCAGCATTTT.

This clonotype was picked up one time. The chain links TRBV6-5 to TRBJ1-1; perhaps TRBD1 as D (5 bases). CDR1 is MNHEY, CDR2 SVGAGI, per germline. Trimming took off 4 bases at V and 11 bases at J, with 17 bases between the two ends. This CDR3 contains 13 residues. The CDR3: CASSSYPDSRAFF. For the CDR3, the DNA is TGTGCCAGCAGTTCGTACCCCGACAGTAGGGCTTTCTTT.

This clonotype was counted ten times or more. J is TRBJ2-1 and V is TRBV4-3; 7 nucleotides agree with TRBD1. Per germline, CDR1 LGHNA and CDR2 YSLEER. The trim removed 3 bases at V and 6 bases at J, leaving 11 bases unmatched. The CDR3 totals 16 residues. The CDR3, as DNA: TGCGCCAGCAGCCAGAGAGTTTTACAGGGGACCAATGAGCAGTTCTTC. This gives the protein CASSQRVLQGTNEQFF.

This clonotype has at least ten counts. This chain joins TRBV6-5 and TRBJ1-1, with 8 positions matching TRBD1. Germline lookup yields CDR1 MNHEY and CDR2 SVGAGI. The CDR3 length is 14 residues. Trimming took 5 bases from V and 3 from J; bases not matched to a gene: 5. The CDR3 bases are TGTGCCAGCAGTCCTACAGGGGGGTACACTGAAGCTTTCTTT. As protein: CASSPTGGYTEAFF.

This clonotype was recorded many times. The chain has TRBV9 and TRBJ2-7; 8 positions match TRBD2. After removal of 1 base from V and 4 bases from J, the junction contained 7 bases not matched to a gene. The CDR3 contains 15 residues. Germline CDR1 and CDR2: SGDLS and YYNGEE. The CDR3 is CASSVRDSGIYEQYF. The CDR3 coding sequence is TGTGCCAGCAGCGTACGGGATAGCGGGATTTACGAGCAGTACTTC.

This clonotype was seen a few times. The chain recombines TRBV6-2 or TRBV6-3 with TRBJ2-7; either TRBD1 or TRBD2 may fit D (5 bases each). V was cut by 2 bases and J by 5 bases, with 13 bases left in between. Germline-derived CDR1 and CDR2 are MNHEY and SVGEGT. The CDR3 contains 14 residues. In DNA form, the CDR3 reads TGTGCCAGCAGTTACATCGACGGGGCCGACGAGCAGTACTTC. This gives the protein CASSYIDGADEQYF.

This clonotype has ten or more counts. V is TRBV12-3 or TRBV12-4 and J is TRBJ2-2, with 7 positions matching TRBD1. After removal of 2 bases from V and 6 bases from J, the junction contained 9 bases not matched to a gene. The CDR3 totals 16 residues. The CDR3 nucleotides read TGTGCCAGCAGTTTAACGGGTTCCACAGGGGCCGGGGAGCTGTTTTTT. This encodes CASSLTGSTGAGELFF.

The table lists this clonotype with many counts. The chain uses TRBV2 and TRBJ2-2; 10 nucleotides line up with TRBD2. Trimming took 4 bases from V and 0 from J; bases not matched to a gene: 2. Germline values: CDR1 SNHLY, CDR2 FYNNEI. CDR3 length equals 16 residues. This CDR3 is CASSGGLATNTGELFF. The DNA for the CDR3 is TGTGCCAGCAGTGGGGGACTAGCGACGAACACCGGGGAGCTGTTTTTT.

In this sample, this clonotype turned up a few times. The CDR3 nucleotides read TGCGCCAGCAGCTTCGGACAGCACACTGAAGCTTTCTTT. Its translation is CASSFGQHTEAFF. The chain joins TRBV5-1 to TRBJ1-1, with D possibly matching TRBD1 (6 bases). The V gene lost 2 bases and the J gene lost 3 bases, with 8 bases spanning the gap. Germline CDR1 and CDR2: SGHRS and YFSETQ. The CDR3 is 13 residues long.